Sequencing of this T cell receptor (beta chain) was carried out in a study of blood T cell repertoires in COVID-19. The ends lost 1 base at V and 5 bases at J; junction bases unmatched: 5. The germline V gene has CDR1 SSHAT and CDR2 FNYEAQ (reference sequence). This CDR3 is 15 amino acids long. As handled by the study authors: How many nucleated cells were present was estimated from reference gene primer amplification. Assay used: immunoSEQ multiplex PCR; TCRdb lists only in-frame clones, some missing. V, J and clone size derive from that table, while D and trimming were established from the DNA sequence. The table records about 120,000 clones, under 90% of them present only once.

This sequence originates from a woman in her 70s with acute or convalescent COVID-19. The specimen sequenced was peripheral blood. The chain carries TRBV7-7 and TRBJ2-5, with 9 bases aligning to TRBD2. CDR3 coding DNA: TGTGCCAGCAGCTTAGGAGCGGGGGGAGGGGAGACCCAGTACTTC. Protein: CASSLGAGGGETQYF. Full variable domain (remainder filled in from reference TRBV7-7 and TRBJ2-5): GAGVSQSPRYKVTKRGQDVTLRCDPISSHATLYWYQQALGQGPEFLTYFNYEAQPDKSGLPSDRFSAERPEGSISTLTIQRTEQRDSAMYRCASSLGAGGGETQYFGPGTRLLVL.